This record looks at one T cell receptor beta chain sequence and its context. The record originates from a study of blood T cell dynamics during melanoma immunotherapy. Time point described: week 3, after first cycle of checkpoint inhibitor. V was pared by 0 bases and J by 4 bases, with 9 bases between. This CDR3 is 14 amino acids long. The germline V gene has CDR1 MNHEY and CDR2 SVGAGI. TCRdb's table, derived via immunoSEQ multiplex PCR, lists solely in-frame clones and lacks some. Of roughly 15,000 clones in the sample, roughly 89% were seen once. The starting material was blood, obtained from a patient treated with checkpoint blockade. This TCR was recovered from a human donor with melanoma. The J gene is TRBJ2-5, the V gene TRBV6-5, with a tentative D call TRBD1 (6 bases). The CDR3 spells CASSYSDSRETQYF. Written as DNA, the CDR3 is TGTGCCAGCAGTTACTCGGACAGCAGAGAGACCCAGTACTTC.